This T cell receptor (beta chain) was sequenced during a study of monozygotic twins with inflammatory bowel disease. TCRdb re-called the 5' RACE reads and catalogs CDR3 proteins one per entry, DNA excluded. In total, the table holds more than 300,000 distinct CDR3 sequences. CDR1 SGHTA and CDR2 FQGNSA come from the germline V gene. The CDR3 has 15 amino acids. This chain uses TRBV7-2 with TRBJ1-1; TCRdb's D call of TRBD1 is untestable without DNA. The sequence derives from a human donor with ulcerative colitis or Crohn's disease, or a healthy co-twin of an affected twin (not recorded which). The sample consisted of blood. The CDR3 here is CASSRGGGLNTEAFF.